The sequence of this T cell receptor (beta chain) was determined in a study of OX40 agonist ivuxolimab in advanced cancers. Study overall: In this trial design, patients received ivuxolimab intravenously at 0.01 to 10 mg/kg every 2 weeks. Patients receiving dose escalation had hepatocellular carcinoma, melanoma, renal cell or head and neck cancer. Prior anti-PD-1, anti-PD-L1 or anti-CTLA-4 therapy was allowed; 40% had some. The study's findings and limits: Certain nonresponders likewise exhibited a low normalized T-cell clonal expansion.

Profiled with immunoSEQ multiplex PCR; TCRdb holds only in-frame clones, not every one. The repertoire holds tens of thousands of clones, with 75% to 90% as singletons. A note on this clone: The antigen is not known. Other DNA sequences in the same sample also yield this CDR3.

Germline V CDR1 and CDR2: SGHRS, YFSETQ. Trimming cost V 4 bases and J 3 bases, with 8 bases left between them. This CDR3 is 12 amino acids long. Source: CD4+ or CD8+ T cells sorted from blood, taken in a trial of the OX40 agonist ivuxolimab. The origin of this receptor is an adult with an advanced solid tumor such as melanoma, head and neck, liver or kidney cancer. The gene calls are TRBV5-1 and TRBJ2-7; possibly TRBD1 for D (5 bases). This CDR3 reads CASSLTGYEQYF. CDR3 sequence (DNA): TGCGCCAGCAGCCTCACAGGCTACGAGCAGTACTTC.